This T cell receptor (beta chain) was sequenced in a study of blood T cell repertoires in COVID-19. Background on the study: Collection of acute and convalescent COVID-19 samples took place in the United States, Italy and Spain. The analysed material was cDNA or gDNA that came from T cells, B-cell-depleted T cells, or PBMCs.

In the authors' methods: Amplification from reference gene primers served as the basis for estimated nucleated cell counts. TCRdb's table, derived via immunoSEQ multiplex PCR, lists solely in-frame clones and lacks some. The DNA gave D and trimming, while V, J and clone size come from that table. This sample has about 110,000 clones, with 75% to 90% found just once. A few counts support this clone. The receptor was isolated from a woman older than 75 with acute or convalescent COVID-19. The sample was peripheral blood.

CDR3 sequence (DNA): TGCGCCAGCAGCTTGACAGGGGGGTTGGAGACCCAGTACTTC. This codes for CASSLTGGLETQYF. The rearrangement joins TRBV5-1 to TRBJ2-5, with 8 nucleotides matching TRBD1. This CDR3 region has 14 residues. Trimming at V came to 1 base and at J to 5 bases, leaving 4 bases not matched to a gene. Looked up from germline, CDR1 is SGHRS and CDR2 is YFSETQ.